The T cell receptor (beta chain) described here comes from a study of a mutant IDH1 vaccine in newly diagnosed glioma. Documented time point: week 47, end of study. The study gave 300 ug of mutant IDH1 20-mer peptide per vaccine dose, with topical imiquimod. Only a few counts were recorded for this clone. Antigen unknown. The V gene's germline CDR1 is KGHSH and CDR2 LQKENI. The CDR3 is 13 residues long. Trimming left V 5 bases short and J 8 bases short, with 13 bases between. Assay: immunoSEQ multiplex PCR; the TCRdb copy retains only in-frame clones and omits some. The table includes 50,000 to 65,000 clones, less than 75% detected once.

The rearrangement joins TRBV18 to TRBJ2-4; D gene uncertain. This receptor was obtained from a man aged 35-49 years with glioma. Some clones in this sample may be carry-over from other donors' samples. Here the sequenced sample was peripheral blood mononuclear cells (PBMCs), taken from a glioma patient whose treatment included an IDH1 peptide vaccine. DNA for the CDR3: TGTGCCAGCTCAACATGGTCTATGGACATTCAGTACTTC. Encoded protein: CASSTWSMDIQYF.